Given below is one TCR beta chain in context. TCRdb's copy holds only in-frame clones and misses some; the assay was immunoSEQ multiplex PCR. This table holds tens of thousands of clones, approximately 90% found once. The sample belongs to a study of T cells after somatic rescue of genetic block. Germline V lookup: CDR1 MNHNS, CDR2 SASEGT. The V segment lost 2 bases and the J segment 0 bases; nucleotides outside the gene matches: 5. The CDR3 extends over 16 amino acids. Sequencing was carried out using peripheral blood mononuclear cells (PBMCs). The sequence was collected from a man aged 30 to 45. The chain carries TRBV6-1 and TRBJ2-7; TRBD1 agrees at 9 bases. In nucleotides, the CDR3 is TGTGCCAGCAGTGAACCGGGACAGGGAAGCTCCTACGAGCAGTACTTC. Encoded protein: CASSEPGQGSSYEQYF.